This TCR beta chain derives from a study of T-cell reconstitution after alpha-beta-depleted transplantation in children. This CDR3 has 17 residues. Germline-derived CDR1 and CDR2 are KGHSH and LQKENI. A library of TCRbeta sequences, prepared with unique molecular identifiers, was generated. TCRdb passed the PCR reads through MiXCR, listing each CDR3 protein once. Counted here are approximately 220,000 distinct CDR3 sequences, roughly 15% occurring once; the ten biggest clones make up 40% to 50%. For this clonotype: Its antigen is unidentified. Mismatch with germline at one junction end may stem from a read error.

Study findings and constraints: Several hundred expanded graft clones reportedly gave rise to the alpha-beta T cells present about two months after transplant. By one year post-transplant, T-cell counts and diversity largely arose from T cells that were newly produced. Certain patients had high TCRbeta diversity at day 60, and it came from recipient T cells and thymic progenitors that survived.

This clonotype was sampled from a male patient aged 2 to 9 who had a stem cell transplant for acute lymphoblastic leukemia, so the T cells may come from the graft donor. The sample in question was PBMCs, mostly from graft donor cells, obtained 360 days after TCRalphabeta/CD19-depleted stem cell transplant. The V gene is TRBV18, the J gene TRBJ2-3, with D possibly TRBD1 on 7 matching bases. The CDR3 region has the DNA TGTGCCAGCTCCCCACCTGTACTAGGAGGGGGCTTAGATACGCAGTATTTT. This translates into CASSPPVLGGGLDTQYF.